The clone carrying this T cell receptor beta chain was detected only a few times. Antigen specificity is unknown. Other DNA variants within this sample encode the same CDR3. The data were obtained in a study of cytomegalovirus exposure and HLA in healthy donors. Study-wide results and caveats: The study recorded about 150 TCR beta chains that were cytomegalovirus-associated.

With 4 bases removed from V and 4 bases from J, the gap between germline ends came to 8 bases. The CDR3 runs 12 residues. The V gene's germline CDR1 is MNHNS and CDR2 SASEGT. The table came from immunoSEQ multiplex PCR; TCRdb's copy has only in-frame clones and leaves some out. Among a few hundred thousand clones listed, around 88% were seen once. The donors were members of the roughly 130-subject validation cohort (separate from the roughly 700-subject first cohort). The sample was PBMCs. This TCR came from a woman younger than 35 in good health and CMV-seronegative. The V gene is TRBV6-1, the J gene TRBJ2-7, with D possibly matching TRBD1 (6 bases). The CDR3 DNA is TGTGCCAGCAGTGTCCAGGGGTACGAGCAGTACTTC. Protein product: CASSVQGYEQYF.